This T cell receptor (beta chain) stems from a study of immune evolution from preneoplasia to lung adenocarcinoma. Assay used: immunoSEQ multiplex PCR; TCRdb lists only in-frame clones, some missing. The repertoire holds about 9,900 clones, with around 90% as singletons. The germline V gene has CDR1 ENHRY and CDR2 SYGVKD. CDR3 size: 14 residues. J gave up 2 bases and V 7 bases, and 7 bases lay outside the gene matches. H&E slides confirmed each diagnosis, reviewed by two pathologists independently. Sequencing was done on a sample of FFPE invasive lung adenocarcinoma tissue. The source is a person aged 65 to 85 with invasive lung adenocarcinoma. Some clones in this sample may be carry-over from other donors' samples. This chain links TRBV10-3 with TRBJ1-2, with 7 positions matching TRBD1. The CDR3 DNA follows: TGTGCCATCAAGGGCCCAGGGGGAAACTATGGCTACACCTTC. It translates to CAIKGPGGNYGYTF.